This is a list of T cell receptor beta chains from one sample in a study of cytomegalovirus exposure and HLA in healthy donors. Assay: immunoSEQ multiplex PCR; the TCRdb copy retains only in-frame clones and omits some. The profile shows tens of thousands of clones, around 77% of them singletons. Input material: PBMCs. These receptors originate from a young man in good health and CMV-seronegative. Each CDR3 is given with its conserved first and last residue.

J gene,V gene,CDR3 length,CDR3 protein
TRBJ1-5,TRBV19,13,CASSIHRGQPQHF
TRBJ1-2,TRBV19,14,CASSRGKEGYGYTF
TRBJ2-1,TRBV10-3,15,CAISGGLGISNEQFF
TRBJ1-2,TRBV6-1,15,CASSGVDKGNYGYTF
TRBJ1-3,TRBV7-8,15,CASSLGRSSGNTIYF
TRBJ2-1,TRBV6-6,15,CASSYGGRAVNEQFF
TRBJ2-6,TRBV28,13,CASSLTGANVLTF
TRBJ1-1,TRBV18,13,CASSPIGDTEAFF
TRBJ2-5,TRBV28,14,CASSRSLGEPTQYF
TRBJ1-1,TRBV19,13,CASSIYGGTEAFF
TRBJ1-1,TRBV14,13,CASRRTGGPEAFF
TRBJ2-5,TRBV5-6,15,CASSLSRRLAETQYF
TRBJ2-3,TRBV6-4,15,CASRERESPASTQYF
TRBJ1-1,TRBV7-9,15,CASSLEGQGATEAFF
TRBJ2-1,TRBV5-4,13,CASSGGNSNEQFF
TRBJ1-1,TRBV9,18,CASSMSGEGRGRAAEAFF
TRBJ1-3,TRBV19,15,CASSFGQHAGNTIYF
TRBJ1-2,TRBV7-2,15,CASSLGAGGIYGYTF
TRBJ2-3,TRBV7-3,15,CASSLSLSNTDTQYF
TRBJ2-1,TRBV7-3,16,CASSLRRGAPGNEQFF
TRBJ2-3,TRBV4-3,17,CASSQDYGTGTLDTQYF
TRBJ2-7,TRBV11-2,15,CASSRTTGIVYEQYF
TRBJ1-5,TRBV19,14,CASSIAGRGKPQHF
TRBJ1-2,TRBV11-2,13,CASSLQGFYGYTF
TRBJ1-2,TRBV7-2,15,CASSLRQGANYGYTF